These 3 T cell receptor beta chains were all obtained from the same sample, sequenced in a study of blood T cells in healthy people across ages. A second PCR of roughly 7 to 11 cycles used a sample-barcoded 5' primer and a J-beta primer mix. TCRdb itself ran the 5' RACE reads through MiXCR, one entry per CDR3 protein. The table shows under 2,000,000 distinct CDR3 sequences, with roughly 52% occurring only once. The sample taken for sequencing was blood. The receptor set was obtained from a woman aged 40 to 49 in good health.

This clonotype was detected once. V is TRBV7-9 and J is TRBJ2-3; TRBD1 or TRBD2 may be the D gene (5 bases each). Trimming stripped 1 base from V and 2 bases from J, with 19 bases between. The CDR3 length is 18 residues. The V gene's germline CDR1 is SEHNR and CDR2 FQNEAQ (reference sequence). In nucleotides, the CDR3 is TGTGCCAGCAGCTTAGGGTGGACGAGGGACCGACCCACAGATACGCAGTATTTT. Translation gives CASSLGWTRDRPTDTQYF.

The chain links TRBV6-5 to TRBJ1-1; 8 bases agree with TRBD1. Germline CDR1 and CDR2: MNHEY and SVGAGI. The CDR3 has 15 residues. Trimming at V came to 10 bases and at J to 1 base, leaving 11 bases not matched to a gene. The CDR3 DNA follows: TGTGCCACCGAGGCAGGGGGCGACCGGAACACTGAAGCTTTCTTT. Translated: CATEAGGDRNTEAFF.

V and J are TRBV12-3 or TRBV12-4 and TRBJ2-2, with TRBD1 as a possible D gene (7 bases). This CDR3 is built from 18 residues. The germline V and J ends were trimmed by 5 bases and 6 bases, with 25 bases remaining between them. CDR3 nucleotides: TGTGCCAGCAGTCCCCCCCTACAGGGGAGGATGAGTCCCGGGGAGCTGTTTTTT. It specifies CASSPPLQGRMSPGELFF.